Each of the 12 T cell receptor beta chains below was sequenced from the same sample in a study of T cell changes during pregnancy in multiple sclerosis. The repertoire was sequenced with immunoSEQ multiplex PCR; TCRdb's copy has only in-frame clones and lacks some. The table lists around 30,000 clones, just over 90% of them singletons. Sequencing used CD8+ T cells from peripheral blood mononuclear cells, obtained before pregnancy. These TCRs come from a female donor with multiple sclerosis, enrolled in a pregnancy study.

J is TRBJ2-2 and V is TRBV25-1; 7 bases match TRBD1. V shed 3 bases and J 7 bases; nucleotides not matched to a gene: 8. The length of the CDR3 is 15 residues. CDR1 MGHDK and CDR2 SYGVNS come from the germline V gene. The CDR3, as DNA: TGTGCCAGCAGTGACGACAGGGCGGTCGGCGGGGAGCTGTTTTTT. This encodes CASSDDRAVGGELFF.

The chain couples TRBV10-3 to TRBJ1-3; the match to TRBD1 covers 9 bases. V lost 8 bases and J lost 0; bases outside the gene matches: 11. This CDR3 contains 17 residues. Germline assignment: CDR1 ENHRY and CDR2 SYGVKD. CDR3 protein: CAIYSGTGTFSGNTIYF. The CDR3 region has the DNA TGTGCCATCTACTCCGGGACAGGGACCTTCTCTGGAAACACCATATATTTT.

The CDR3 region is CASAKDRLALETQYF. The CDR3 DNA follows: TGCGCCAGCGCCAAAGATCGGCTAGCATTGGAGACCCAGTACTTC. The chain uses TRBV5-1 and TRBJ2-5; tentatively, D is TRBD2 (5 bases). CDR3 length equals 15 residues. Germline CDR1 SGHRS, CDR2 YFSETQ. V lost 7 bases and J 5 bases, leaving 21 bases between the germline ends.

The chain has TRBV21-1 and TRBJ2-3; TRBD2 is the table's D call and was not checked against the DNA. TRBV21-1 is listed as a pseudogene. This CDR3 has 18 amino acids. This CDR3 is CASSKASWGGVVADTQYF. The CDR3 DNA is TGTGCCAGCAGCAAAGCGAGTTGGGGGGGCGTAGTGGCAGATACGCAGTATTTT.

The chain couples TRBV4-1 to TRBJ2-7, with TRBD2 matching 11 bases. Germline loops: CDR1 MGHRA, CDR2 YSYEKL. With 1 base clipped from V and 4 bases from J, the junction kept 3 bases outside the gene matches. This CDR3 is built from 15 residues. CDR3 DNA: TGCGCCAGCAGCCAAGGGCCTAGCGGGAGGTACGAGCAGTACTTC. Translation: CASSQGPSGRYEQYF.

The gene calls are TRBV6-1 and TRBJ2-7; D is possibly TRBD2 (6 bases). The V end was cut by 11 bases, the J end by 0 bases, with 11 bases between. Germline assignment: CDR1 MNHNS and CDR2 SASEGT. The CDR3 totals 12 residues. CDR3 in amino acids: CACAGLSYEQYF. Written as DNA, the CDR3 is TGTGCCTGTGCGGGGCTCTCCTACGAGCAGTACTTC.

The chain combines TRBV27 with TRBJ2-7; TRBD2 matches at 14 bases. The CDR3 is 13 amino acids. The germline gives CDR1 MNHEY, CDR2 SMNVEV (reference sequence). Trimming cost V 8 bases and J 6 bases; bases outside gene matches: 3. The CDR3 sequence: CASLGLAGGEQYF. For the CDR3, the DNA is TGTGCCAGCCTTGGACTAGCGGGGGGCGAGCAGTACTTC.

As regards this clone: At one end, the junction sequence differs from germline, possibly due to a read error. The CDR3 loop is CSVEGTSGRLTGELFF. The CDR3 coding sequence is TGCAGCGTCGAAGGGACTAGCGGGAGGTTGACCGGGGAGCTGTTTTTT. This chain connects TRBV29-1 to TRBJ2-2; 15 nucleotides agree with TRBD2. There are 16 residues in the CDR3. The germline gives CDR1 SQVTM, CDR2 ANQGSEA.

V is TRBV7-9 and J is TRBJ2-3; D might be TRBD2 (7 bases). CDR1 is SEHNR, CDR2 FQNEAQ, per germline (reference sequence). V was trimmed by 5 bases and J by 0 bases, leaving 9 bases between them. The CDR3 runs to 14 residues. The CDR3: CASSRGASTDTQYF. CDR3 coding DNA: TGTGCCAGCAGCCGGGGGGCGAGCACAGATACGCAGTATTTT.

The rearrangement uses TRBV25-1 and TRBJ2-2; possibly TRBD2 for D (6 bases). The CDR3 contains 15 residues. Deletions cut 3 bases from V and 1 base from J, with 9 bases between. Germline V CDR1 and CDR2: MGHDK, SYGVNS. The CDR3 is CASSEEGLNTGELFF. CDR3 DNA sequence: TGTGCCAGCAGTGAGGAGGGACTGAACACCGGGGAGCTGTTTTTT.

The chain employs TRBV7-3 and TRBJ2-7, with TRBD1 matching over 8 bases. The CDR3 is 14 residues long. J lost 3 bases, V lost 5 bases, and 6 bases had no gene match. The germline V gene has CDR1 SGHTA and CDR2 FQGTGA. This CDR3 is CASSPGQGYYEQYF. CDR3 coding DNA: TGTGCCAGCAGCCCAGGACAGGGTTACTACGAGCAGTACTTC.

Here the CDR3 DNA reads TGCAGCGTTGGGTCGAGCCTCTACAATGAGCAGTTCTTC. Its protein is CSVGSSLYNEQFF. The chain employs TRBV29-1 and TRBJ2-1, with D hard to call. CDR1 is SQVTM, CDR2 ANQGSEA, per germline. The V and J ends lost 4 bases and 3 bases respectively, with 10 bases between them. The CDR3 has 13 residues.